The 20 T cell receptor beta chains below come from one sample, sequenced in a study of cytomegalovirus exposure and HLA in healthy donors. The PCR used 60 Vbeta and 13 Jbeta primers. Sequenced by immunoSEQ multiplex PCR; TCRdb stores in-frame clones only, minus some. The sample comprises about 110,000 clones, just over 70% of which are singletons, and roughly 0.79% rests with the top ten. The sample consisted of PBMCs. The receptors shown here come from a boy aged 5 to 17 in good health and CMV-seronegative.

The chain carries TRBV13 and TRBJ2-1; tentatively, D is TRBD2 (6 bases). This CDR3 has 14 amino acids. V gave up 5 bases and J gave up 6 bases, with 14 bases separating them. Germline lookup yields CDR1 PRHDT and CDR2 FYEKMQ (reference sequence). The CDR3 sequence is CASSPRTNPNEQFF. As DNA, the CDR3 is TGTGCCAGCAGCCCAAGGACTAATCCCAATGAGCAGTTCTTC.

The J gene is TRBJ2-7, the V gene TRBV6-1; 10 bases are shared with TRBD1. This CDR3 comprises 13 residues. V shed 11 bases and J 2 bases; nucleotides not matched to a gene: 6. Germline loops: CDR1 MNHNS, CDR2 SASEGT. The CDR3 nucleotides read TGTGCCGTCGGGACAGGGGTTACCTACGAGCAGTACTTC. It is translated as CAVGTGVTYEQYF.

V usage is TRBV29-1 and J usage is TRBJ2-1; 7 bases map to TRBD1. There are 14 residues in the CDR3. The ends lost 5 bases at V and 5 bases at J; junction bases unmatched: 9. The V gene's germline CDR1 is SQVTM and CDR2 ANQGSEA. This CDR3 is CSVLGTVYDNEQFF. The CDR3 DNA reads TGCAGCGTTTTAGGGACAGTCTATGACAATGAGCAGTTCTTC.

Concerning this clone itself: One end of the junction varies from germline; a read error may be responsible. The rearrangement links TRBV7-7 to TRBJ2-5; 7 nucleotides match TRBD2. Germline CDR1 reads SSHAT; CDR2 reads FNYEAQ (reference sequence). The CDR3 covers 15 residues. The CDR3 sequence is CASSLGEAGRETQYF. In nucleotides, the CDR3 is TGTGCTAGCAGCTTAGGAGAAGCGGGAAGGGAGACCCAGTACTTC.

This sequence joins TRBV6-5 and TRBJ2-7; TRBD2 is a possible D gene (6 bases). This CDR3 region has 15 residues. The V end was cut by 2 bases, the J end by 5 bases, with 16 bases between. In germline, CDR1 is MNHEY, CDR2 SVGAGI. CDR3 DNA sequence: TGTGCCAGCAGTTACAGGGGAGGCACGACCCACGAGCAGTACTTC. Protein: CASSYRGGTTHEQYF.

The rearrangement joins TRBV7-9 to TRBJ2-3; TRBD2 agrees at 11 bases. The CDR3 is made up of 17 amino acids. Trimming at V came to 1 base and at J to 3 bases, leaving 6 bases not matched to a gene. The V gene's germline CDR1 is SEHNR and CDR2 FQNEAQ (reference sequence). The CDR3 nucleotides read TGTGCCAGCAGCTTAGATCGACTAGCGGGATTGACAGATACGCAGTATTTT. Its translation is CASSLDRLAGLTDTQYF.

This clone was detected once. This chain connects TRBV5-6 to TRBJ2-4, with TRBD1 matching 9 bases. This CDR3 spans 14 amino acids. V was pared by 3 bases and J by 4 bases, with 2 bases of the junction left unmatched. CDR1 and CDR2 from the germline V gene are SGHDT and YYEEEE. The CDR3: CASSSTGGKNIQYF. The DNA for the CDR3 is TGTGCCAGCAGCTCGACAGGGGGGAAAAACATTCAGTACTTC.

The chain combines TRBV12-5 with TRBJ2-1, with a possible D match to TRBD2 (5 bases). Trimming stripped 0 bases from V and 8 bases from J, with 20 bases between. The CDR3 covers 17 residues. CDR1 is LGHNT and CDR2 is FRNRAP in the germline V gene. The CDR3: CASGLVWETAFRDEQFF. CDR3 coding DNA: TGTGCTAGTGGTTTGGTCTGGGAGACCGCCTTTAGGGATGAGCAGTTCTTC.

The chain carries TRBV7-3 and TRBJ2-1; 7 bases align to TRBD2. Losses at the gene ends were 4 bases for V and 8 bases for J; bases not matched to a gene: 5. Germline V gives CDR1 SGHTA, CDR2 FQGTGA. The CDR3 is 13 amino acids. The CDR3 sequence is CASSSLGRDEQFF. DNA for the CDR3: TGTGCCAGCAGCTCCCTGGGGAGGGATGAGCAGTTCTTC.

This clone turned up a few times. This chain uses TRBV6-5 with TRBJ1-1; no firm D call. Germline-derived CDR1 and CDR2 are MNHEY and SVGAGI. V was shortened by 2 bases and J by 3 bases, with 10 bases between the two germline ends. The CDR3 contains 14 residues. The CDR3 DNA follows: TGTGCCAGCAGTTACGCCGCCCCGGACACTGAAGCTTTCTTT. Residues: CASSYAAPDTEAFF.

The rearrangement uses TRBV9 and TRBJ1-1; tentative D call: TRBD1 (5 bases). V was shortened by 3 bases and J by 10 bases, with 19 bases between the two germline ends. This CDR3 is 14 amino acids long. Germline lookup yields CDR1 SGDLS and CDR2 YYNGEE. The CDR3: CASSAASQTAGAFF. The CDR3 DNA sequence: TGTGCCAGCAGCGCCGCCAGCCAGACAGCTGGAGCTTTCTTT. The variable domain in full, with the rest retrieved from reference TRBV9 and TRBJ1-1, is DSGVTQTPKHLITATGQRVTLRCSPRSGDLSVYWYQQSLDQGLQFLIQYYNGEERAKGNILERFSAQQFPDLHSELNLSSLELGDSALYFCASSAASQTAGAFFGQGTRLTVV.

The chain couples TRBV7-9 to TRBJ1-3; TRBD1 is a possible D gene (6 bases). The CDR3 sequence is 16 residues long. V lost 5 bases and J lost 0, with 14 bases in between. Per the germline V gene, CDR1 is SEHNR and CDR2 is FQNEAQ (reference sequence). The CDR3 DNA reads TGTGCCAGCAGCCCTCGACAGGTCTACTCTGGAAACACCATATATTTT. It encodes CASSPRQVYSGNTIYF.

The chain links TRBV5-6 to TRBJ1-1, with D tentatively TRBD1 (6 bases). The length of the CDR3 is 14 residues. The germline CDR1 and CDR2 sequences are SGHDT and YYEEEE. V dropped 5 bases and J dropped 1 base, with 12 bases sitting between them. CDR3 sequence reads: CASRSGVQNTEAFF. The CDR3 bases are TGTGCCAGCAGGTCAGGGGTCCAGAACACTGAAGCTTTCTTT. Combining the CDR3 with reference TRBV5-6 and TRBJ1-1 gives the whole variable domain DAGVTQSPTHLIKTRGQQVTLRCSPKSGHDTVSWYQQALGQGPQFIFQYYEEEERQRGNFPDRFSGHQFPNYSSELNVNALLLGDSALYLCASRSGVQNTEAFFGQGTRLTVV.

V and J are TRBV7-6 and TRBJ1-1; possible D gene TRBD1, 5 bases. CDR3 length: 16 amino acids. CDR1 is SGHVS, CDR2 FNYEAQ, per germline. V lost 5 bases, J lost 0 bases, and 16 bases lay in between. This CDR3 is CASSHRSTGMNTEAFF. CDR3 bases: TGTGCCAGCAGCCACAGAAGCACAGGCATGAACACTGAAGCTTTCTTT.

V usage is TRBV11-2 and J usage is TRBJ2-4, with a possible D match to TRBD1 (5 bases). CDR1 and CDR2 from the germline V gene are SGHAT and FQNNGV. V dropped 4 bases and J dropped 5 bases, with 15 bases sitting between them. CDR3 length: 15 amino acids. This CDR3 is CASSSLKGIENIQYF. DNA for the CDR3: TGTGCCAGCAGCTCACTCAAGGGGATTGAAAACATTCAGTACTTC. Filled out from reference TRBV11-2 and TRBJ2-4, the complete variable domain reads EAGVAQSPRYKIIEKRQSVAFWCNPISGHATLYWYQQILGQGPKLLIQFQNNGVVDDSQLPKDRFSAERLKGVDSTLKIQPAKLEDSAVYLCASSSLKGIENIQYFGAGTRLSVL.

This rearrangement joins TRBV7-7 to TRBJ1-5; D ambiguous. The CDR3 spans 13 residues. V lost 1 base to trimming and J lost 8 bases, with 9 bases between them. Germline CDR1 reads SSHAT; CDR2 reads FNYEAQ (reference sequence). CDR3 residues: CASSLGTPEPQHF. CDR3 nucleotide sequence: TGTGCCAGCAGCTTAGGAACGCCAGAGCCCCAGCATTTT.

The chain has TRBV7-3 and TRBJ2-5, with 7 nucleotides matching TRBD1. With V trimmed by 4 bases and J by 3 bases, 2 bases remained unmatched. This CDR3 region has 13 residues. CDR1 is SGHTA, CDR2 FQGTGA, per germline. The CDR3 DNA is TGTGCCAGCAGCTCGGGACAGAAAGAGACCCAGTACTTC. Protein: CASSSGQKETQYF.

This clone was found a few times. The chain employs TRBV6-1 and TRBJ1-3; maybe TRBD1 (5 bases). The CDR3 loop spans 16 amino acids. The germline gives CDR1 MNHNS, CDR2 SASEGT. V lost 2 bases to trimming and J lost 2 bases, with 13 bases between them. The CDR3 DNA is TGTGCCAGCAGTGAACTCGGCAGGGTGACTGGAAACACCATATATTTT. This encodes CASSELGRVTGNTIYF.

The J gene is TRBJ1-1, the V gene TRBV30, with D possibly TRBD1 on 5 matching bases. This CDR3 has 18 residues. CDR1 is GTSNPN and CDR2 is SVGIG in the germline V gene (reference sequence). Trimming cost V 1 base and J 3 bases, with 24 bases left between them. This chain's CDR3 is CAWSALRRAGDKDTEAFF. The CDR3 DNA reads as TGTGCCTGGAGTGCCCTACGAAGGGCGGGGGATAAAGACACTGAAGCTTTCTTT.

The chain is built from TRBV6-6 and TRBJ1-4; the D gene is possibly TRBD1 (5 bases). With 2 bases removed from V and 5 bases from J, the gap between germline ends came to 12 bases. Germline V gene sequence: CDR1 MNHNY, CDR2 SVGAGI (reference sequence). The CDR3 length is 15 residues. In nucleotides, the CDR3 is TGTGCCAGCAGTTACCAAGACAGATTCAATGAAAAACTGTTTTTT. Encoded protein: CASSYQDRFNEKLFF.